The 10 T cell receptor beta chains given below trace back to one sample, sequenced in a study of T cells expressing NK-cell markers. With the 5' RACE reads reprocessed, TCRdb shows one record per CDR3 protein and no DNA. The data include 500,000 to 700,000 distinct CDR3 sequences; the top ten clones carry approximately 3.6%. Material for sequencing was blood T cells: a sorted CD56 or NKG2C T cell subset, CD4+ or CD8+ T cells, or bulk PBMC T cells (not recorded which). The receptors come from a man between 18 and 29 years old in good health.

V usage is TRBV11-2 and J usage is TRBJ2-1; TCRdb's assignment of TRBD1 cannot be checked, as there is no DNA. CDR1 is SGHAT and CDR2 is FQNNGV in the germline V gene. The CDR3 loop spans 15 amino acids. CDR3 protein: CASSLRPAPNNEQFF.

The V and J genes are TRBV7-9 and TRBJ2-1; TCRdb designates TRBD1, a call that cannot be tested without DNA. The CDR3 is 13 amino acids. The germline CDR1 and CDR2 sequences are SEHNR and FQNEAQ (reference sequence). The CDR3 loop reads CASSTTGPGEQFF.

The chain is built from TRBV5-1 and TRBJ2-2. This CDR3 has 14 residues. CDR1 and CDR2 from the germline V gene are SGHRS and YFSETQ. CDR3 sequence reads: CASSLAQPEGELFF.

The V gene is TRBV30, the J gene TRBJ1-1; TCRdb lists TRBD1, though no DNA is available to test this call. Germline V lookup: CDR1 GTSNPN, CDR2 SVGIG (reference sequence). CDR3 size: 20 residues. This CDR3 reads CAWSASRALGDWGMNTEAFF.

V gene TRBV5-5 combines with J gene TRBJ1-1; with no DNA, the TCRdb D assignment of TRBD1 cannot be verified. The length of the CDR3 is 14 residues. Germline V gene lookup returns CDR1 SGHKS and CDR2 YYEKEE (reference sequence). CDR3 amino acids: CASVGGGRDTEAFF.

This rearrangement joins TRBV20-1 to TRBJ2-7; TCRdb selects TRBD2, and the lack of DNA leaves this call unchecked. Germline CDR1 is DFQATT and CDR2 is SNEGSKA (reference sequence). CDR3 length equals 13 residues. CDR3 amino acids: CSAHHGLVYEQYF.

V gene TRBV6-1 combines with J gene TRBJ2-4; TCRdb lists TRBD1, though no DNA is available to test this call. Germline V gene lookup returns CDR1 MNHNS and CDR2 SASEGT. This CDR3 region has 15 residues. The CDR3 reads CASIPRGGLGNIQYF.

V usage is TRBV30 and J usage is TRBJ2-1; TCRdb's D gene call, TRBD1, goes unchecked for lack of DNA. The CDR3 is 14 amino acids. Germline V gene sequence: CDR1 GTSNPN, CDR2 SVGIG (reference sequence). The CDR3 sequence: CAWKDRGYYNEQFF.

The chain links TRBV20-1 to TRBJ2-2. The CDR3 is 16 residues long. CDR1 is DFQATT and CDR2 is SNEGSKA in the germline V gene (reference sequence). This CDR3 is CSARDPLMSGTGELFF.

The rearrangement links TRBV12-3 or TRBV12-4 to TRBJ2-5; as DNA is missing, the TRBD1 call by TCRdb cannot be tested. The CDR3 covers 16 residues. This CDR3 reads CASSPTGQVGPKTQYF.